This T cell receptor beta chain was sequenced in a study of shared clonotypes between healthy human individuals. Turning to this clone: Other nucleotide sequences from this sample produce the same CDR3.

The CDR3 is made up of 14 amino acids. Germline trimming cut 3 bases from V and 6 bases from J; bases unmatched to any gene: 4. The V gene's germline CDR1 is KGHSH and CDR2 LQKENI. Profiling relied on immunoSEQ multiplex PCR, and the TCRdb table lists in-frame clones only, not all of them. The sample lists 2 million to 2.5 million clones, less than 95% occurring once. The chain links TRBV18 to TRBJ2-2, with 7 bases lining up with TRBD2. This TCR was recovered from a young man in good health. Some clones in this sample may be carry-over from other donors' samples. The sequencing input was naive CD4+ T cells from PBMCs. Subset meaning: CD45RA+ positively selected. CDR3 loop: CASSPQTSAGELFF. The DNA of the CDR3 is TGTGCCAGCTCACCGCAAACTAGCGCCGGGGAGCTGTTTTTT. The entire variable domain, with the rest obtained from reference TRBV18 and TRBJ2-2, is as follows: NAGVMQNPRHLVRRRGQEARLRCSPMKGHSHVYWYRQLPEEGLKFMVYLQKENIIDESGMPKERFSAEFPKEGPSILRIQQVVRGDSAAYFCASSPQTSAGELFFGEGSRLTVL.